This T cell receptor (beta chain) was sequenced during a study of long-term antiretroviral therapy in people with HIV. Study-level information: The study's earliest collections predate the 2015 immediate-ART recommendation by about a decade.

Study-wide points: Post-ART diversity increased but stayed below transplant donor controls.

Trimming cost V 7 bases and J 8 bases, with 12 bases left between them. The CDR3 totals 12 residues. Germline V gives CDR1 MDHEN, CDR2 SYDVKM. Runs used v3.0 of the immunoSEQ assay and were done at survey level. The table came from immunoSEQ multiplex PCR; TCRdb's copy has only in-frame clones and leaves some out. Here the sample spans tens of thousands of clones, around four fifths being singletons. Details on this clone: As yet, its antigen is unknown.

Participants who had HIV were, without exception, treated in the United States. This clonotype was sampled from a woman aged 45-59 years with HIV. The chain employs TRBV28 and TRBJ2-1; possibly TRBD1 for D (5 bases). Source: unsorted PBMCs, taken 1.9 years after starting antiretroviral therapy. In DNA, the CDR3 is TGTGCCAGCAAAAGGGGATACGATGAGCAGTTCTTC. This gives the protein CASKRGYDEQFF.